These 21 T cell receptor beta chains originate from one sample sequenced in a study of blood T cell repertoires in COVID-19. Using immunoSEQ multiplex PCR, the repertoire was profiled, and TCRdb retains in-frame clones only, with some absent. The data show under 350,000 clones, approximately 85% seen once. Sample: peripheral blood. These receptor sequences come from a woman aged 65 to 85 with acute or convalescent COVID-19.

The J gene is TRBJ1-4, the V gene TRBV5-1; 7 bases fit TRBD1. V trimming: 6 bases; J trimming: 3 bases; junction bases outside the gene matches: 8. The CDR3 has 15 residues. The germline gives CDR1 SGHRS, CDR2 YFSETQ. CDR3 amino acids: CASTPTGLPNEKLFF. The DNA for the CDR3 is TGCGCCAGCACTCCGACAGGGCTGCCTAATGAAAAACTGTTTTTT.

The CDR3, as DNA: TGCGCCAGCAGCCCAGGTGTGCGTGGATATGAGCAGTTCTTC. Translated, it gives CASSPGVRGYEQFF. The chain combines TRBV5-1 with TRBJ2-1; D is uncertain. This CDR3 contains 14 residues. CDR1 and CDR2 from the germline V gene are SGHRS and YFSETQ. V was shortened by 4 bases and J by 8 bases, with 16 bases between the two germline ends.

This clone was counted only a few times. Its ends do not fully match the called genes, so a read error is possible. V gene TRBV14 combines with J gene TRBJ2-1, with TRBD2 as a possible D gene (5 bases). Germline V lookup: CDR1 SGHDN, CDR2 FVKESK. The CDR3 length is 14 residues. Here the CDR3 DNA reads TGTGCCAGCACCCAATCGGACTCATACAATGAGCAGTTCTTC. Translated: CASTQSDSYNEQFF.

The chain couples TRBV9 to TRBJ1-2; D gene ambiguous. The CDR3 has 15 residues. The germline V gene encodes CDR1 SGDLS and CDR2 YYNGEE. Trimming removed 3 bases at V and 4 bases at J, with 16 bases between. The CDR3 is CASSGPSGGLYGYTF. The CDR3 region has the DNA TGTGCCAGCAGCGGACCGTCGGGTGGCCTCTATGGCTACACCTTC.

The chain couples TRBV5-4 to TRBJ2-2; a weak D match, TRBD2 (6 bases). V was cut by 4 bases and J by 1 base, with 14 bases left in between. The CDR3 totals 16 residues. Germline assignment: CDR1 SGHNT and CDR2 YYREEE (reference sequence). CDR3 nucleotide sequence: TGTGCCAGCAGCCCCGGAAGGCGGGGGAACACCGGGGAGCTGTTTTTT. Its translation is CASSPGRRGNTGELFF.

The V and J genes are TRBV5-5 and TRBJ2-7; 8 nucleotides line up with TRBD1. The CDR3 contains 14 residues. Germline V lookup: CDR1 SGHKS, CDR2 YYEKEE (reference sequence). The V segment lost 3 bases and the J segment 6 bases; nucleotides outside the gene matches: 8. CDR3 region: CASSSWTGKAEQYF. CDR3 bases: TGTGCCAGCAGCTCCTGGACAGGGAAGGCCGAGCAGTACTTC.

This clone was recorded only once. The rearrangement links TRBV18 to TRBJ2-3; TRBD1 matches at 9 bases. With V trimmed by 8 bases and J by 2 bases, 5 bases remained unmatched. Germline V gene sequence: CDR1 KGHSH, CDR2 LQKENI. There are 14 residues in the CDR3. The CDR3 here is CASTGQGYTDTQYF. In DNA, the CDR3 is TGTGCCAGCACGGGACAGGGATACACAGATACGCAGTATTTT.

CDR3 sequence: CASSVVGLYQETQYF. CDR3 in DNA: TGTGCCAGCAGCGTAGTCGGTCTCTACCAAGAGACCCAGTACTTC. The gene calls are TRBV9 and TRBJ2-5, with unresolved D. Between the trimmed V and J ends, which lost 0 bases and 0 bases, there was a span of 9 bases. The CDR3 sequence is 15 residues long. Germline CDR1 SGDLS, CDR2 YYNGEE.

The chain recombines TRBV24-1 with TRBJ2-5; D not certain. With 9 bases removed from V and 5 bases from J, the gap between germline ends came to 15 bases. Germline lookup yields CDR1 KGHDR and CDR2 SFDVKD. CDR3 length: 13 amino acids. The CDR3 protein is CATSSGRPETQYF. CDR3 nucleotide sequence: TGTGCCACCTCTTCAGGCCGACCGGAGACCCAGTACTTC.

The chain is built from TRBV10-1 and TRBJ1-5; D is possibly TRBD1 (6 bases). Germline lookup yields CDR1 WNHNN and CDR2 SYGVQD (reference sequence). Trimming pared 8 bases from V and 6 bases from J, leaving 14 bases between. CDR3 size: 13 residues. The CDR3 bases are TGCGCCAGCCAGGGGTCGGCAGGTCAGCCCCAGCATTTT. Amino acids: CASQGSAGQPQHF.

The chain uses TRBV5-1 and TRBJ1-6; 7 positions agree with TRBD1. Trimming took 5 bases from V and 3 from J; bases not matched to a gene: 17. This CDR3 contains 19 residues. Germline V gene lookup returns CDR1 SGHRS and CDR2 YFSETQ. CDR3 in amino acids: CASSKEAGRGAFYNSPLHF. The CDR3 nucleotides are TGCGCCAGCAGTAAAGAGGCCGGCAGGGGGGCCTTCTATAATTCACCCCTCCACTTT. The full variable domain, with the rest looked up from reference TRBV5-1 and TRBJ1-6, is KAGVTQTPRYLIKTRGQQVTLSCSPISGHRSVSWYQQTPGQGLQFLFEYFSETQRNKGNFPGRFSGRQFSNSRSEMNVSTLELGDSALYLCASSKEAGRGAFYNSPLHFGNGTRLTVT.

This chain links TRBV5-6 with TRBJ2-7, with D perhaps matching TRBD1 (6 bases). Per germline, CDR1 SGHDT and CDR2 YYEEEE. The V gene lost 4 bases and the J gene lost 5 bases, with 13 bases spanning the gap. The CDR3 is 13 amino acids. CDR3 in DNA: TGTGCCAGCAGCACTGACACAGGGCACGAGCAGTACTTC. It codes for CASSTDTGHEQYF.

The chain employs TRBV19 and TRBJ1-5, with TRBD1 as a possible D gene (6 bases). With 6 bases removed from V and 6 bases from J, the gap between germline ends came to 18 bases. The CDR3 runs 15 residues. Per germline, CDR1 LNHDA and CDR2 SQIVND (reference sequence). The CDR3 sequence is CASRTRNREGQPQHF. The CDR3 DNA follows: TGTGCCAGTAGGACCCGTAACAGGGAAGGTCAGCCCCAGCATTTT.

The chain links TRBV5-1 to TRBJ2-7, with TRBD2 matching over 7 bases. The length of the CDR3 is 14 residues. Germline V CDR1 and CDR2: SGHRS, YFSETQ. The V gene end was trimmed by 3 bases and the J gene end by 11 bases; junction bases not matched to a gene: 14. This CDR3 is CASSSPGGPDWKYF. The CDR3 nucleotides are TGCGCCAGCAGCTCCCCGGGGGGACCCGATTGGAAGTACTTC.

The chain recombines TRBV4-2 with TRBJ2-2; 8 bases align to TRBD1. V gave up 3 bases and J gave up 4 bases; unmatched junction bases: 7. Germline CDR1 and CDR2: LGHNA and YNFKEQ. This CDR3 has 16 residues. This CDR3 is CASSQGGQGVTGELFF. The CDR3 region has the DNA TGTGCCAGCAGCCAGGGAGGACAGGGAGTCACCGGGGAGCTGTTTTTT.

A word on this clone: Other DNA sequences in this sample translate to the same CDR3. This rearrangement joins TRBV4-1 to TRBJ1-1; no definite D call. The CDR3 consists of 15 residues. V dropped 4 bases and J dropped 3 bases, with 15 bases sitting between them. CDR1 is MGHRA and CDR2 is YSYEKL in the germline V gene. CDR3: CASSRGQVRDTEAFF. The DNA of the CDR3 is TGCGCCAGCAGCCGTGGGCAGGTGCGTGACACTGAAGCTTTCTTT.

The rearrangement joins TRBV7-9 to TRBJ2-2, with 8 bases aligning to TRBD1. This CDR3 has 16 amino acids. V was pared by 0 bases and J by 6 bases, with 6 bases of the junction left unmatched. Per the germline V gene, CDR1 is SEHNR and CDR2 is FQNEAQ (reference sequence). The CDR3 nucleotides are TGTGCCAGCAGCTTAGCGATTATGACAGGGGCCGGGGAGCTGTTTTTT. Encoded protein: CASSLAIMTGAGELFF.

The V gene is TRBV14, the J gene TRBJ2-6; no clear D. The germline gives CDR1 SGHDN, CDR2 FVKESK. V was clipped by 4 bases and J by 0 bases, with 10 bases between them. The CDR3 sequence is 16 residues long. CDR3 amino acids: CASSPLSPSGANVLTF. In DNA form, the CDR3 reads TGTGCCAGCAGCCCCCTTTCCCCCTCTGGGGCCAACGTCCTGACTTTC.

This sequence joins TRBV6-5 and TRBJ1-6; D ambiguous. Trimming took off 2 bases at V and 10 bases at J, with 18 bases between the two ends. CDR1 is MNHEY, CDR2 SVGAGI, per germline. The CDR3 extends over 16 amino acids. CDR3 residues: CASSYGPTDRRSPLHF. DNA for the CDR3: TGTGCCAGCAGTTACGGTCCTACAGATCGTAGGTCACCCCTCCACTTT.

This clone has just a few counts. This sequence joins TRBV6-4 and TRBJ1-2; tentative D call: TRBD1 (6 bases). The CDR3 has 14 amino acids. Per germline, CDR1 MRHNA and CDR2 SNTAGT. Trimming removed 3 bases at V and 4 bases at J, with 12 bases between. CDR3 sequence: CASSDYAGAYGYTF. The CDR3 DNA reads as TGTGCCAGCAGTGATTACGCAGGGGCCTATGGCTACACCTTC.

The chain combines TRBV5-1 with TRBJ2-7; 9 positions match TRBD2. The CDR3 totals 14 residues. Germline lookup yields CDR1 SGHRS and CDR2 YFSETQ. The V gene end was trimmed by 3 bases and the J gene end by 3 bases; junction bases not matched to a gene: 4. The CDR3 spells CASSSGTSFYEQYF. DNA for the CDR3: TGCGCCAGCAGCTCGGGGACTAGCTTCTACGAGCAGTACTTC.